Shown below are 22 T cell receptor beta chains from a single sample sequenced in a study of blood T cells in healthy people across ages. Alongside a J-beta primer mix, a sample-barcoded 5' primer served in a second PCR lasting about 7 to 11 cycles. TCRdb passed the 5' RACE reads through MiXCR, listing each CDR3 protein once. The sample yields just under 750,000 distinct CDR3 sequences, about 20% seen once. The sequenced material came from blood. These receptors were obtained from a man in his 70s in good health.

This clonotype has only a few counts. The V call is TRBV7-2, the J call TRBJ2-5, with a possible D match to TRBD1 (5 bases). V gave up 5 bases and J gave up 2 bases, with 9 bases separating them. CDR1 and CDR2 from the germline V gene are SGHTA and FQGNSA. The CDR3 runs 13 residues. The CDR3 region is CASSPRDQETQYF. CDR3 in DNA: TGTGCCAGCAGCCCCAGGGATCAAGAGACCCAGTACTTC.

The sample holds a few counts of this clonotype. V usage is TRBV6-1 and J usage is TRBJ1-2; the D gene is possibly TRBD1 (5 bases). The CDR3 length is 14 residues. The germline V gene has CDR1 MNHNS and CDR2 SASEGT. Trimming took off 11 bases at V and 2 bases at J, with 18 bases between the two ends. CDR3 amino acids: CAGTMDTTNYGYTF. The CDR3 bases are TGTGCCGGCACGATGGACACTACCAACTATGGCTACACCTTC.

The chain joins TRBV5-1 to TRBJ2-7, with D unresolved. The V gene lost 2 bases and the J gene lost 3 bases, with 15 bases spanning the gap. CDR1 and CDR2 from the germline V gene are SGHRS and YFSETQ. The CDR3 is 15 amino acids. The CDR3 DNA reads TGCGCCAGCAGCTTAGGTCCTATGGGGAACTACGAGCAGTACGTC. This codes for CASSLGPMGNYEQYV.

The CDR3 coding sequence is TGCAGCGTCGCCGGGACAGACCCCTACGAGCAGTACTTC. It specifies CSVAGTDPYEQYF. This chain links TRBV29-1 with TRBJ2-7, with 7 bases matching TRBD1. CDR1 is SQVTM, CDR2 ANQGSEA, per germline. J lost 2 bases, V lost 6 bases, and 7 bases had no gene match. The CDR3 is 13 amino acids.

This clonotype was observed a handful of times. V gene TRBV20-1 combines with J gene TRBJ1-5; D is undetermined. Per germline, CDR1 DFQATT and CDR2 SNEGSKA (reference sequence). V was shortened by 3 bases and J by 4 bases, with 10 bases between the two germline ends. This CDR3 contains 13 residues. CDR3 sequence (DNA): TGCAGTGCTAGTGGTCGGATTAATCAGCCCCAGCATTTT. Translating gives CSASGRINQPQHF.

This clonotype was observed at least ten times. This sequence joins TRBV7-9 and TRBJ2-1; 10 bases are shared with TRBD1. Trimming removed 5 bases from V and 10 bases from J; junction bases left unmatched: 11. Germline V gives CDR1 SEHNR, CDR2 FQNEAQ (reference sequence). The CDR3 runs to 15 residues. CDR3 DNA sequence: TGTGCCAGCAGCGTAACCGGGACAGGGGTTAGGGAGCAGTTCTTC. Encoded protein: CASSVTGTGVREQFF.

Only a few counts were recorded for this clonotype. The chain couples TRBV7-8 to TRBJ1-4; a weak D match, TRBD1 (6 bases). Germline V gene sequence: CDR1 SGHVS, CDR2 FQNEAQ. V dropped 5 bases and J dropped 8 bases, with 21 bases sitting between them. There are 16 residues in the CDR3. In nucleotides, the CDR3 is TGTGCCAGCAGCACCCCGGGGACATCGATCTGGGAAAAACTGTTTTTT. It is translated as CASSTPGTSIWEKLFF.

The gene calls are TRBV29-1 and TRBJ2-5; TRBD2 agrees at 12 bases. The DNA matches TRBJ2-1 better at its end, which makes the J call doubtful. Germline lookup yields CDR1 SQVTM and CDR2 ANQGSEA. The CDR3 runs 14 residues. The CDR3, as DNA: TGCAGCGTTGGGGCTAGCGGGAGGGTCGGTGAGCAGTTCTTC. It encodes CSVGASGRVGEQFF.

The V gene is TRBV5-1, the J gene TRBJ2-3, with D perhaps matching TRBD2 (5 bases). From germline, CDR1 is SGHRS and CDR2 YFSETQ. The CDR3 is 16 residues long. With 4 bases removed from V and 0 bases from J, the gap between germline ends came to 15 bases. CDR3 protein: CASSRTSDYSTDTQYF. Here the CDR3 DNA reads TGCGCCAGCAGCAGAACTAGTGATTATAGCACAGATACGCAGTATTTT. The full variable domain, its missing parts supplied by reference TRBV5-1 and TRBJ2-3, is KAGVTQTPRYLIKTRGQQVTLSCSPISGHRSVSWYQQTPGQGLQFLFEYFSETQRNKGNFPGRFSGRQFSNSRSEMNVSTLELGDSALYLCASSRTSDYSTDTQYFGPGTRLTVL.

The sample holds a few counts of this clonotype. The chain uses TRBV14 and TRBJ2-3; possibly TRBD1 for D (6 bases). V was cut by 5 bases and J by 0 bases, with 12 bases left in between. The CDR3 has 15 residues. CDR1 is SGHDN, CDR2 FVKESK, per germline. This CDR3 is CASSGTSRSTDTQYF. DNA for the CDR3: TGTGCCAGCAGCGGGACATCCCGAAGCACAGATACGCAGTATTTT.

This clonotype was counted only a few times. Given the absence of the conserved phenylalanine or tryptophan at the CDR3 end, a read error is likely. The chain employs TRBV18 and TRBJ2-5; D perhaps matches TRBD2 (6 bases). Germline V gene lookup returns CDR1 KGHSH and CDR2 LQKENI. The CDR3 is 12 amino acids. The V end lost 2 bases, the J end lost 11 bases, and 12 bases lay between the germline ends. CDR3 loop: CASSPTGEEQYV. CDR3 sequence (DNA): TGTGCCAGCTCACCAACGGGGGAGGAGCAGTACGTC.

This sequence joins TRBV15 and TRBJ1-1, with D unresolved. Germline values: CDR1 LNHNV, CDR2 YYDKDF (reference sequence). The CDR3 is 15 amino acids. Trimming shortened V by 1 base and J by 1 base, and 10 bases separated the two germline ends. The CDR3 region has the DNA TGTGCCACCAGCAGAGCAAGGAACCCGAACACTGAAGCTTTCTTT. It specifies CATSRARNPNTEAFF.

J is TRBJ2-2 and V is TRBV18, with a possible D match to TRBD1 (6 bases). Trimming removed 3 bases from V and 0 bases from J, with 8 bases in between. The germline V gene encodes CDR1 KGHSH and CDR2 LQKENI. This CDR3 region has 15 residues. DNA for the CDR3: TGTGCCAGCTCACCGACAGGCTCGAACACCGGGGAGCTGTTTTTT. Translated: CASSPTGSNTGELFF.

A few counts support this clonotype. The chain employs TRBV6-2 or TRBV6-3 and TRBJ2-3; D is ambiguous. CDR1 is MNHEY, CDR2 SVGEGT, per germline. Trimming shortened V by 5 bases and J by 8 bases, and 20 bases separated the two germline ends. The length of the CDR3 is 15 residues. CDR3 DNA sequence: TGTGCCAGCAGTAAGGGTTTCACACGCAGTGGTACGCAGTATTTT. Encoded protein: CASSKGFTRSGTQYF.

The V call is TRBV7-9, the J call TRBJ2-1; D may be TRBD1 or TRBD2 (5 bases each). The CDR3 spans 15 residues. CDR1 is SEHNR and CDR2 is FQNEAQ in the germline V gene (reference sequence). The ends were cut back, 6 bases at V and 8 bases at J, with 20 bases in the middle. CDR3 region: CASSSNPGTPDEQFF. Written as DNA, the CDR3 is TGTGCCAGCAGTTCCAATCCCGGGACGCCCGATGAGCAGTTCTTC. Supplemented by reference TRBV7-9 and TRBJ2-1, the full variable domain reads DTGVSQNPRHKITKRGQNVTFRCDPISEHNRLYWYRQTLGQGPEFLTYFQNEAQLEKSRLLSDRFSAERPKGSFSTLEIQRTEQGDSAMYLCASSSNPGTPDEQFFGPGTRLTVL.

The chain has TRBV11-2 and TRBJ2-1; 10 positions agree with TRBD1. TRBJ2-5 explains the end of the DNA better; the J call may be wrong. CDR3 size: 15 residues. The germline gives CDR1 SGHAT, CDR2 FQNNGV. In DNA, the CDR3 is TGTGCCAGCAGCCAGTTCGACAGGGGGCGTGAGACCCAGTACTTC. The encoded protein is CASSQFDRGRETQYF.

The rearrangement links TRBV25-1 to TRBJ1-6; D not resolved. V lost 9 bases to trimming and J lost 2 bases, with 11 bases between them. This CDR3 is built from 14 residues. Germline lookup yields CDR1 MGHDK and CDR2 SYGVNS. The chain's CDR3 is CASIGRAYNSPLHF. Written as DNA, the CDR3 is TGTGCCAGTATTGGTAGGGCCTATAATTCACCCCTCCACTTT.

V usage is TRBV5-5 and J usage is TRBJ1-5; a possible D gene is TRBD1 (6 bases). Germline values: CDR1 SGHKS, CDR2 YYEKEE (reference sequence). The CDR3 loop spans 15 amino acids. V was shortened by 4 bases and J by 2 bases, with 13 bases between the two germline ends. The CDR3, as DNA: TGTGCCAGCAGCCATCAAGGGGGACGCAATCAGCCCCAGCATTTT. Its protein is CASSHQGGRNQPQHF.

This rearrangement joins TRBV29-1 to TRBJ2-5; 10 bases map to TRBD1. The last part of the DNA fits TRBJ2-7 better; the J call may be wrong. Germline V gene sequence: CDR1 SQVTM, CDR2 ANQGSEA. The CDR3 length is 14 residues. The CDR3 protein is CSVPGTGVPYEQYF. CDR3 nucleotides: TGCAGCGTCCCCGGGACAGGGGTTCCCTACGAGCAGTACTTC.

The chain couples TRBV21-1 to TRBJ2-1. TRBV21-1 is a pseudogene segment. The CDR3 has 16 amino acids. CDR3 in DNA: TGTGCCAGCAGCAACGGTACAGGCAGCTCCTACAATGAGCAGTTCTTC. Translated: CASSNGTGSSYNEQFF.

In this sample, this clonotype turned up a few times. The chain is built from TRBV12-3 or TRBV12-4 and TRBJ1-1, with D possibly being TRBD1 (5 bases). The CDR3 covers 15 residues. The V end lost 4 bases, the J end lost 4 bases, and 16 bases lay between the germline ends. The CDR3 sequence is CASSWGGRMGTEAFF. CDR3 sequence (DNA): TGTGCCAGCAGTTGGGGGGGGAGGATGGGCACTGAAGCTTTCTTT.

The genes are TRBV7-9 and TRBJ2-5; D perhaps matches TRBD1 (6 bases). CDR3 length: 16 residues. Looked up from germline, CDR1 is SEHNR and CDR2 is FQNEAQ (reference sequence). Trimming took off 4 bases at V and 5 bases at J, with 20 bases between the two ends. The CDR3 is CASSSTTGSRRETQYF. DNA for the CDR3: TGTGCCAGCAGCTCCACCACAGGGAGCCGTCGCGAGACCCAGTACTTC.